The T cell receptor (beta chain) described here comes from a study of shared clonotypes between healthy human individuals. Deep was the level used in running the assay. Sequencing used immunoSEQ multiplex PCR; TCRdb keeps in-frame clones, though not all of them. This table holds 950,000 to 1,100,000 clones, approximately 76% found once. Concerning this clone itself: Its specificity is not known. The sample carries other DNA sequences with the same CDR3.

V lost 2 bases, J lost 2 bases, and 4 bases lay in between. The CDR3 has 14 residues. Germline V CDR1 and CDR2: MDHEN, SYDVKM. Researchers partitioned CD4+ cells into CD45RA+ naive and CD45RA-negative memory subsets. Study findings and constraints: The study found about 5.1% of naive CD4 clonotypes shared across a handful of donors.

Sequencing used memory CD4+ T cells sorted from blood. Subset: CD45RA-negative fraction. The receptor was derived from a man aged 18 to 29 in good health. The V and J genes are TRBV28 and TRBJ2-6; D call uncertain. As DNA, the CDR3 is TGTGCCAGCAGTTTAATGGCTGGGGCCAACGTCCTGACTTTC. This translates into CASSLMAGANVLTF.